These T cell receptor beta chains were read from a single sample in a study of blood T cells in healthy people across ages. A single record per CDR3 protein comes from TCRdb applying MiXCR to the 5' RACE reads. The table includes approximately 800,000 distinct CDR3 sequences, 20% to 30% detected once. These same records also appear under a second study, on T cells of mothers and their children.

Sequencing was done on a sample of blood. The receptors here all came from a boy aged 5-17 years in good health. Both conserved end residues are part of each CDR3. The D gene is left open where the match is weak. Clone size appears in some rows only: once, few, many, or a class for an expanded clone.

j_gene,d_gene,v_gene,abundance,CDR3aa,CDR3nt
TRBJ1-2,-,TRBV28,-,CASSSRPGNLNGYTF,TGTGCCAGCTCCTCCCGTCCGGGAAACTTGAACGGCTACACCTTC
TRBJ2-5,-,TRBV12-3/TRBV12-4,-,CASSPTGPQGETQYF,TGTGCCAGCAGTCCAACAGGACCTCAGGGAGAGACCCAGTACTTC
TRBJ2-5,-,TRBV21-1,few,CASSKAPGDSETQYF,TGTGCCAGCAGCAAAGCGCCGGGGGACTCAGAGACCCAGTACTTC
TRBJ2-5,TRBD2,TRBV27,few,CASSQLASQETQYF,TGTGCCAGCAGTCAACTAGCGTCTCAAGAGACCCAGTACTTC
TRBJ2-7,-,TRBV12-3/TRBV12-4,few,CASSFGQAREQYF,TGTGCCAGCAGTTTTGGGCAGGCGAGGGAGCAGTACTTC
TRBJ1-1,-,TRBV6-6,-,CASSFPGEAFF,TGTGCCAGCAGTTTTCCAGGGGAAGCTTTCTTT
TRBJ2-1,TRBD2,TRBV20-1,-,CSARYTGTSGNEQFF,TGCAGTGCTAGGTACACCGGGACTAGCGGCAATGAGCAGTTCTTC
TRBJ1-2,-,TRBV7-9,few,CASSLETYGYTF,TGTGCCAGCAGCCTCGAGACGTATGGCTACACCTTC
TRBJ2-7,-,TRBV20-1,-,CSARADRTYEQYF,TGCAGTGCTAGAGCCGACAGGACCTACGAGCAGTACTTC
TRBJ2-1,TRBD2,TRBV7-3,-,CASSLTSGRFDEQFF,TGTGCCAGCAGCTTAACGTCCGGGAGGTTCGATGAGCAGTTCTTC
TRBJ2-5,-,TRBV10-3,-,CAISGTGETQYF,TGTGCCATCAGTGGGACGGGAGAGACCCAGTACTTC
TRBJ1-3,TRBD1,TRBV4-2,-,CASSQQGGFSGNTIYF,TGTGCCAGCAGCCAACAGGGGGGATTTTCTGGAAACACCATATATTTT
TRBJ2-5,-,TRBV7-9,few,CASSPDPLETQYF,TGTGCCAGCAGCCCCGATCCCCTAGAGACCCAGTACTTC
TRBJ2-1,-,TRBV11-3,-,CASSSLSNEQFF,TGTGCCAGCAGCTCCTTATCCAATGAGCAGTTCTTC
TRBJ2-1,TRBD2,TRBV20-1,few,CSASYSGGGLRFF,TGCAGTGCTAGTTACAGCGGGGGGGGCCTGAGGTTCTTC
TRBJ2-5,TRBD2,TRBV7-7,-,CASSPLWGGGEETQYF,TGTGCCAGCAGCCCCTTGTGGGGCGGGGGGGAAGAGACCCAGTACTTC
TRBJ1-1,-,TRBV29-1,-,CSVARTVRGTEAFF,TGCAGCGTTGCCCGAACGGTAAGGGGCACTGAAGCTTTCTTT
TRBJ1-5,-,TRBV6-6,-,CASSYSWGAGNQPQHF,TGTGCCAGCAGTTACTCGTGGGGGGCGGGCAATCAGCCCCAGCATTTT
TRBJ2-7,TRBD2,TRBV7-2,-,CASSRLSRTSGGSYEQYF,TGTGCCAGCAGCCGATTATCCCGGACTAGCGGGGGATCCTACGAGCAGTACTTC
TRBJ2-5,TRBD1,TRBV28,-,CASSRRDRHAETQYF,TGTGCCAGCAGCCGCCGGGACAGGCATGCGGAGACCCAGTACTTC
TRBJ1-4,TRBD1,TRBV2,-,CASGEGTGNEKLFF,TGTGCCAGCGGCGAGGGGACAGGGAATGAAAAACTGTTTTTT
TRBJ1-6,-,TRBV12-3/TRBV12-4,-,CASSWTQGGGSPLHF,TGTGCCAGCAGTTGGACCCAAGGGGGAGGTTCACCCCTCCACTTT
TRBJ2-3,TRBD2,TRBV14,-,CASSQGGGAGGTQYF,TGTGCCAGCAGCCAAGGCGGGGGGGCCGGAGGTACGCAGTATTTT
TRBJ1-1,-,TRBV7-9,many,CASSLGSTEAFF,TGTGCCAGCAGCTTGGGAAGCACTGAAGCTTTCTTT
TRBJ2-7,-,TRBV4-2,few,CASSQGFGEGDNEQYF,TGTGCCAGCAGCCAGGGATTTGGTGAGGGGGACAACGAGCAGTACTTC
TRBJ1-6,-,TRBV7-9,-,CASSFKVGSDNSPLHF,TGTGCCAGCAGCTTTAAGGTTGGGTCCGATAATTCACCCCTCCACTTT
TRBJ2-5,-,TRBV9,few,CASSAGQFRETQYF,TGTGCCAGCAGCGCTGGACAGTTCCGAGAGACCCAGTACTTC
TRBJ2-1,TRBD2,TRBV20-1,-,CSVTRGLASSYNEQFF,TGCAGTGTTACTAGGGGACTAGCAAGCTCCTACAATGAGCAGTTCTTC
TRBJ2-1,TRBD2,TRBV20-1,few,CSARAETSVSYNEQFF,TGCAGTGCTAGAGCGGAGACTAGCGTTTCCTACAATGAGCAGTTCTTC
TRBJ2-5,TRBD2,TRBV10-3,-,CATAAGGYQETQYF,TGTGCCACCGCAGCGGGGGGGTACCAAGAGACCCAGTACTTC
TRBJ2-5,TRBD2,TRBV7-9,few,CASSLDTGLVSETQYF,TGTGCCAGCAGCTTAGATACGGGACTAGTTTCAGAGACCCAGTACTTC
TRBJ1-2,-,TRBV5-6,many,CASSLVGYGYTF,TGTGCCAGCAGCTTGGTGGGATATGGCTACACCTTC
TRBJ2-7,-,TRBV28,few,CASSLDGAGSEQYF,TGTGCCAGCAGTTTAGACGGCGCGGGGTCCGAGCAGTACTTC
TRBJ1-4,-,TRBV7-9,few,CASSPEENEKLFF,TGTGCCAGCAGCCCGGAGGAAAATGAAAAACTGTTTTTT
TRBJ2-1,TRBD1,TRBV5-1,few,CASSFSGTGVNEQFF,TGCGCCAGCAGCTTCTCCGGGACAGGGGTCAATGAGCAGTTCTTC
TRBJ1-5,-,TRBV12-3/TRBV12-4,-,CASSFGGESNQPQHF,TGTGCCAGCTCCTTCGGGGGCGAGAGCAATCAGCCCCAGCATTTT
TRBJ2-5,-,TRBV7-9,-,CASSLALGLETQYF,TGTGCCAGCAGCTTAGCGCTAGGGCTAGAGACCCAGTACTTC
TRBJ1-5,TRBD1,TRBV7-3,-,CASSLRQGEGRNQPQHF,TGTGCCAGCAGCTTAAGACAGGGCGAGGGTCGCAATCAGCCCCAGCATTTT
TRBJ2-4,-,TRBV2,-,CASSELGTPIKNIQYF,TGTGCCAGCAGTGAGTTGGGGACCCCCATTAAAAACATTCAGTACTTC
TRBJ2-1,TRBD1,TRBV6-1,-,CASSHGGQESRNEQFF,TGTGCCAGCAGCCACGGGGGACAGGAGTCCCGCAATGAGCAGTTCTTC
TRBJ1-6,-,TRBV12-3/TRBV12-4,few,CASTESKVNSPLHF,TGTGCCAGCACGGAATCCAAGGTGAATTCACCCCTCCACTTT
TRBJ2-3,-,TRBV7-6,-,CASSLDPGKTDTQYF,TGTGCCAGCAGCTTAGACCCGGGTAAAACAGATACGCAGTATTTT
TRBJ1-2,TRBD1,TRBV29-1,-,CSVRDRDEYGYTF,TGCAGCGTTCGCGACAGGGATGAGTATGGCTACACCTTC
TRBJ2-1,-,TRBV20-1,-,CSARQGSNEQFF,TGCAGTGCTCGGCAGGGCAGCAATGAGCAGTTCTTC
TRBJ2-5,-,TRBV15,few,CATSRTGSQETQYF,TGTGCCACCAGCAGGACGGGTTCCCAAGAGACCCAGTACTTC
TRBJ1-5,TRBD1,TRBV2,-,CASSSQGEGQPQHF,TGTGCCAGCAGTTCACAGGGGGAAGGGCAGCCCCAGCATTTT
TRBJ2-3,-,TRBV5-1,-,CASSPRLVFSTDTQYF,TGCGCCAGCAGCCCGAGACTAGTGTTTAGTACAGATACGCAGTATTTT